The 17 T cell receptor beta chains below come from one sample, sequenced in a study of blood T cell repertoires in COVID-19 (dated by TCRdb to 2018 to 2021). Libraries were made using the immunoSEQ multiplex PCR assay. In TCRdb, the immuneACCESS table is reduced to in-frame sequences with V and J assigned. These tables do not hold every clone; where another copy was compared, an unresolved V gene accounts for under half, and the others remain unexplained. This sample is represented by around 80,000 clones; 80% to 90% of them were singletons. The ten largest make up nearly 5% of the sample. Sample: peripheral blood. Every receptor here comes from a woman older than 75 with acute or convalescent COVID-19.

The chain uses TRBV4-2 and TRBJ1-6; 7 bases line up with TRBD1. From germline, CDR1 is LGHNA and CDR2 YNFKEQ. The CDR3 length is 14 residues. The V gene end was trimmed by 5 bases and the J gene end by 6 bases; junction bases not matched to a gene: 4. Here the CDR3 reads CASSSGQFNSPLHF. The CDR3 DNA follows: TGTGCCAGCAGCTCGGGACAGTTTAATTCACCCCTCCACTTT.

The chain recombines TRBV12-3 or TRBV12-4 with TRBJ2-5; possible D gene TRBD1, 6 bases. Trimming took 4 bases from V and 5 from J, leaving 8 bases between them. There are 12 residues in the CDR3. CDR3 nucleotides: TGTGCCAGCAGTTCCCAGGGGGAGACCCAGTACTTC. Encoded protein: CASSSQGETQYF.

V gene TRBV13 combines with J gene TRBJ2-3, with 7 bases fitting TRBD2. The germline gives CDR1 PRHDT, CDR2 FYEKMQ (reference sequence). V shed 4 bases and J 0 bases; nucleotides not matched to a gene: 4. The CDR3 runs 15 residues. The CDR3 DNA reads TGTGCCAGCAGCTGGACTAGTGGAAGCACAGATACGCAGTATTTT. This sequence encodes CASSWTSGSTDTQYF.

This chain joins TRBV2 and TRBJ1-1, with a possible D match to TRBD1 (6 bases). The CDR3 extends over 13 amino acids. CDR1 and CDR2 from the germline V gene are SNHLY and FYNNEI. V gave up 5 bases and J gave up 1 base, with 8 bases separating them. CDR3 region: CASSQDRNTEAFF. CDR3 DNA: TGTGCCAGCAGTCAGGACAGGAACACTGAAGCTTTCTTT. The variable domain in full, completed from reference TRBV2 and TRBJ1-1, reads EPEVTQTPSHQVTQMGQEVILRCVPISNHLYFYWYRQILGQKVEFLVSFYNNEISEKSEIFDDQFSVERPDGSNFTLKIRSTKLEDSAMYFCASSQDRNTEAFFGQGTRLTVV.

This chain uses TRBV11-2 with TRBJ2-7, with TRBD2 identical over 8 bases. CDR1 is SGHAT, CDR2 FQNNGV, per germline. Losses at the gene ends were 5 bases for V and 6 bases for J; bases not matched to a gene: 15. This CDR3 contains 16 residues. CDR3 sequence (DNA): TGTGCCAGCAGCCCCAGCTCAGTCGGGAGGGCCCGCGAGCAGTACTTC. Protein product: CASSPSSVGRAREQYF.

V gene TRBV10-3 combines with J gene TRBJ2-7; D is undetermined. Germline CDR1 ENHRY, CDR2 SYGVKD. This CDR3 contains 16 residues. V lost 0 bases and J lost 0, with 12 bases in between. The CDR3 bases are TGTGCCATCAGTGAGTCGCAGGCTGCCAGCTCCTACGAGCAGTACTTC. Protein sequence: CAISESQAASSYEQYF.

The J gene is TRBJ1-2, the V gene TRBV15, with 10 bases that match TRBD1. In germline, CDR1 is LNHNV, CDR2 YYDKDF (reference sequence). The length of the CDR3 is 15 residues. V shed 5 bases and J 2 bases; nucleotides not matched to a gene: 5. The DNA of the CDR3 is TGTGCCACCAGCTTCCTGACAGGGGGCAACTATGGCTACACCTTC. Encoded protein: CATSFLTGGNYGYTF.

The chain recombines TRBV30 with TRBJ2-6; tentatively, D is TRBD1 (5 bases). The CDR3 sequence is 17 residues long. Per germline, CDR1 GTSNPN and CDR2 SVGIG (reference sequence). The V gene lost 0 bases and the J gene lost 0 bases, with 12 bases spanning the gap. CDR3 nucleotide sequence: TGTGCCTGGAGTGTCAGGGCTTTAAGCTCTGGGGCCAACGTCCTGACTTTC. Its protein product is CAWSVRALSSGANVLTF.

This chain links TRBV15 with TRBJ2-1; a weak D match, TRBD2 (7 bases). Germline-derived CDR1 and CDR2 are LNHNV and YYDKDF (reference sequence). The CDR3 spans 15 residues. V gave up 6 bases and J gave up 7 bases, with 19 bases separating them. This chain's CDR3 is CATRTLRGALNEQFF. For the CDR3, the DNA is TGTGCCACCAGAACTTTACGGGGGGCCCTGAATGAGCAGTTCTTC.

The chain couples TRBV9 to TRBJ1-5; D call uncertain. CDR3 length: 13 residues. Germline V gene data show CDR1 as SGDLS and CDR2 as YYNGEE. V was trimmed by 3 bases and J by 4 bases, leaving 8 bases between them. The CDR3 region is CASSERTNQPQHF. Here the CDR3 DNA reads TGTGCCAGCAGCGAGCGGACTAATCAGCCCCAGCATTTT.

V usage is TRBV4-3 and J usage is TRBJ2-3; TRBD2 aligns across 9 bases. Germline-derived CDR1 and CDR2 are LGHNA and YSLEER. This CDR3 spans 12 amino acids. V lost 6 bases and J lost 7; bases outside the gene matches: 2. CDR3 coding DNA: TGCGCCAGCAGTGGGACTAGCAATACGCAGTATTTT. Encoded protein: CASSGTSNTQYF.

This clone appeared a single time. CDR3 in DNA: TGTGCCAGCAGTTACATGGCAGGGGGCCTCAATTCACCCCTCCACTTT. This codes for CASSYMAGGLNSPLHF. The chain combines TRBV6-5 with TRBJ1-6, with 8 bases matching TRBD1. V shed 2 bases and J 7 bases; nucleotides not matched to a gene: 7. There are 16 residues in the CDR3. Looked up from germline, CDR1 is MNHEY and CDR2 is SVGAGI.

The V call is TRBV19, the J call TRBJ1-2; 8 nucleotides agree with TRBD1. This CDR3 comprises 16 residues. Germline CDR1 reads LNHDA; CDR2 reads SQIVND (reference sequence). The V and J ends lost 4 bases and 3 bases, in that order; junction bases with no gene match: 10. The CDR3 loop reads CASSREDRALYYGYTF. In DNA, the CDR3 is TGTGCCAGTAGTAGGGAGGACAGGGCATTGTACTATGGCTACACCTTC. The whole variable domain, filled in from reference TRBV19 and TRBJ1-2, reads DGGITQSPKYLFRKEGQNVTLSCEQNLNHDAMYWYRQDPGQGLRLIYYSQIVNDFQKGDIAEGYSVSREKKESFPLTVTSAQKNPTAFYLCASSREDRALYYGYTFGSGTRLTVV.

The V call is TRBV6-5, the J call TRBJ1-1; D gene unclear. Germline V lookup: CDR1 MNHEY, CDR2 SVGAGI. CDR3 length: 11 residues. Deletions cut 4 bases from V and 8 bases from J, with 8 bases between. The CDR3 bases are TGTGCCAGCAGTTCTGGAGGGGAAGCTTTCTTT. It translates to CASSSGGEAFF.

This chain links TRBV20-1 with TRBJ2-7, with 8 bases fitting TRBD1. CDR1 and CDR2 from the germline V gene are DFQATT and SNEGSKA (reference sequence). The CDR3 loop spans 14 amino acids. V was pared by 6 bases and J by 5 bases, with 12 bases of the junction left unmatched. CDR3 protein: CSASRTGRMDEQYF. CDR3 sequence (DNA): TGCAGTGCGAGTAGGACAGGGAGGATGGACGAGCAGTACTTC.

The CDR3 reads CASSHTGGQNLMYEQYF. DNA of the CDR3: TGTGCCAGCAGTCATACAGGGGGGCAAAATCTCATGTACGAGCAGTACTTC. The chain joins TRBV2 to TRBJ2-7; 8 nucleotides match TRBD1. There are 17 residues in the CDR3. Germline values: CDR1 SNHLY, CDR2 FYNNEI. The junction had 16 bases not matched to a gene; V was cut back by 5 bases and J by 4 bases.

This chain's CDR3 is CASSYSRGQETQYF. The CDR3 DNA reads as TGTGCCAGCAGTTACTCGAGGGGGCAAGAGACCCAGTACTTC. The V and J genes are TRBV6-5 and TRBJ2-5, with D possibly being TRBD1 (6 bases). Trimming left V 0 bases short and J 2 bases short, with 7 bases between. The CDR3 length is 14 residues. CDR1 is MNHEY, CDR2 SVGAGI, per germline.